This passage covers 3 T cell receptor beta chains from one sample sequenced in a study of blood T cell repertoires in COVID-19. Profiling relied on immunoSEQ multiplex PCR, and the TCRdb table lists in-frame clones only, not all of them. The table includes approximately 270,000 clones, around nine tenths detected once. Sequenced input: peripheral blood. Source of these receptors: a man aged 45 to 65 with acute or convalescent COVID-19.

This clone was detected a few times. The chain joins TRBV7-8 to TRBJ2-7, with D perhaps TRBD1 (6 bases). CDR3 length equals 17 residues. CDR1 SGHVS and CDR2 FQNEAQ come from the germline V gene. The V end was cut by 1 base, the J end by 0 bases, with 16 bases between. The CDR3 loop reads CASSLEGTYRASYEQYF. DNA of the CDR3: TGTGCCAGCAGCTTAGAGGGGACATACCGCGCCTCCTACGAGCAGTACTTC.

The chain combines TRBV2 with TRBJ1-1; 7 bases align to TRBD1. In germline, CDR1 is SNHLY, CDR2 FYNNEI. This CDR3 comprises 12 residues. Trimming cost V 7 bases and J 13 bases; bases outside gene matches: 12. Written as DNA, the CDR3 is TGTGCCAGCATGCTAGGGGGCCCTTTCTTTTTCTTT. Translation: CASMLGGPFFFF. The variable domain in full, with the rest retrieved from reference TRBV2 and TRBJ1-1, is EPEVTQTPSHQVTQMGQEVILRCVPISNHLYFYWYRQILGQKVEFLVSFYNNEISEKSEIFDDQFSVERPDGSNFTLKIRSTKLEDSAMYFCASMLGGPFFFFGQGTRLTVV.

The chain joins TRBV5-4 to TRBJ1-1; the match to TRBD1 covers 11 bases. Looked up from germline, CDR1 is SGHNT and CDR2 is YYREEE (reference sequence). The V gene end was trimmed by 4 bases and the J gene end by 1 base; junction bases not matched to a gene: 9. This CDR3 region has 17 residues. CDR3 nucleotide sequence: TGTGCCAGCAGCCGATTGGGGACAGGGGGATGGAACACTGAAGCTTTCTTT. It codes for CASSRLGTGGWNTEAFF.